This entry lists 3 T cell receptor beta chains sequenced from one sample in a study of T cell responses to AZD1222 COVID-19 vaccine. TCRdb's table, derived via immunoSEQ multiplex PCR, lists solely in-frame clones and lacks some. The table shows 120,000 to 150,000 clones, with 70% to 90% occurring only once. The material sequenced was peripheral blood, taken on day 0 of AZD1222 vaccination. Source of these receptors: an adult in good health.

The rearrangement links TRBV23-1 to TRBJ1-2; D is possibly TRBD1 (6 bases). TRBV23-1 is known as an ORF, though its function is uncertain. CDR3 length: 18 amino acids. Trimming left V 3 bases short and J 5 bases short, with 25 bases between. In DNA form, the CDR3 reads TGCGCCAGCAGTCATCACAGGGTTATATGCTCCTCACGATATGGCTACACCTTC. It specifies CASSHHRVICSSRYGYTF.

The chain joins TRBV11-2 to TRBJ2-7; 11 nucleotides agree with TRBD2. Unmatched junction bases numbered 12, after V lost 1 base and J lost 7 bases. Germline CDR1 is SGHAT and CDR2 is FQNNGV. The CDR3 sequence is 17 residues long. In DNA, the CDR3 is TGTGCCAGCAGCTTAGGTGGTGGACTAGCGGGTCGAGAAGAGCAGTACTTC. Its translation is CASSLGGGLAGREEQYF. Variable domain in full (rest from reference TRBV11-2 and TRBJ2-7): EAGVAQSPRYKIIEKRQSVAFWCNPISGHATLYWYQQILGQGPKLLIQFQNNGVVDDSQLPKDRFSAERLKGVDSTLKIQPAKLEDSAVYLCASSLGGGLAGREEQYFGPGTRLTVT.

This chain joins TRBV3-1 (or the pseudogene TRBV3-2) and TRBJ2-3; no definite D call. Germline loops: CDR1 LGHDT, CDR2 YNNKEL (reference sequence). The CDR3 loop spans 13 amino acids. With 6 bases removed from V and 6 bases from J, the gap between germline ends came to 13 bases. CDR3 nucleotide sequence: TGTGCCAGCAGACGGGCCGGGCTCGATACGCAGTATTTT. This codes for CASRRAGLDTQYF.